This TCR beta chain was identified during a study of blood T cell repertoires in COVID-19 (dated by TCRdb to 2018 to 2020). At the level of the whole study: Collaborator samples came from the United States, Italy and Spain and covered acute and convalescent phases of COVID-19. The prospective study material was composed of cDNA or gDNA derived from T cells, B-cell-depleted T cells, or PBMCs. The dataset comprised deeply sampled blood TCRbeta repertoires from subjects exposed to, actively infected with, or recovered from COVID-19. The repertoires were released in a freely available public database meant as a resource for research on the immune response to SARS-CoV-2. Samples came from the ongoing ImmuneRACE study (first 160 participants) plus 1,254 subjects from 6 global collaborators. A de-identified subject ID, COVID-19 status, age in years and sex were almost always included in the sample metadata. Where HLA class I and class II types were available, the types were taken from metadata supplied by the sample provider, not from assay-based typing.

About this clone itself: The clone's antigen remains unknown. Base qualities are missing; no much larger clone stands one base away.

TCRbeta CDR3 regions were amplified from genomic DNA by means of the immunoSEQ Assay, a bias-controlled multiplex PCR. Per the source publication's procedure: Nucleated cell counts per sample were estimated from amplification of reference gene primers within the assay. To quantify the absolute abundance of each unique TCRbeta CDR3 rearrangement, sequence reads were collapsed and filtered. For each sample, productive Simpson clonality was calculated by taking the square root of Simpson's diversity index across productive rearrangements. TCRdb holds this immuneACCESS table with in-frame rearrangements only. Some clones are missing; in checked studies, unresolved V genes explain under half, and the rest has no known cause. The V and J calls and clone size come from that table; D and trimming were worked out from the DNA. The sample table records roughly 140,000 clones; under 90% of these occur just once. The ten most abundant clones make up under 2% of the sample.

CDR1 and CDR2, looked up from the germline V gene, are MNHEY and SVGAGI. V and J are truncated by 5 bases and 4 bases respectively, leaving an intervening sequence of 9 bases. The CDR3 spans 12 residues, from the cysteine through the phenylalanine. The kept DNA is CDR3 alone, 36 bases in frame from the first base. Enrolling through a virtual design, the prospective study's participants ranged in age from roughly 18 to 95 years and lived across approximately 25 United States geographic areas. In the prospective study, participants were assigned to cohorts based on the clinical history participants reported in a screening survey and a study questionnaire. A participant counted as exposed if, within 2 weeks of entering the study, that participant had been in contact with someone who had a PCR-confirmed or clinician-diagnosed COVID-19 case. Mobile phlebotomists in the prospective study collected whole blood, serum and a nasopharyngeal or oropharyngeal swab from every participant. Prospective study participants could optionally give additional blood draws and questionnaires over an approximately two-month period. Prospective study blood samples were shipped either frozen or at room temperature before DNA extraction.

Overall study outcomes, separate from this receptor: Clinical and demographic metadata were provided uncurated, with the amount varying by source and participant.

The source material was PBMCs or T cells enriched from blood (not recorded which). The TCR originated in a young woman who had been exposed to COVID-19. The rearrangement joined TRBV6-5 to TRBJ2-7, with TRBD2 perhaps the D gene, on 5 matching bases. The DNA is TGTGCCAGCAGTACGGACTTATACGAGCAGTACTTC. It encodes CASSTDLYEQYF.